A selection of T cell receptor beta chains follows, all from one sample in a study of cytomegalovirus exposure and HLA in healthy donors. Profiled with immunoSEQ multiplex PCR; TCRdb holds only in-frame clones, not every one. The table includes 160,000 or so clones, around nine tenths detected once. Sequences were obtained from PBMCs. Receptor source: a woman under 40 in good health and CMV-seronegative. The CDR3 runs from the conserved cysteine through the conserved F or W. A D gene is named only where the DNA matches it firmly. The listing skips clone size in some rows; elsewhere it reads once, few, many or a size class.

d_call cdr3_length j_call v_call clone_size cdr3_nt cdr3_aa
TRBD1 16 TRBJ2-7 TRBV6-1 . TGTGCCAGCAGTGAACTGGACAGGGTTTTATCCTACGAGCAGTACTTC CASSELDRVLSYEQYF
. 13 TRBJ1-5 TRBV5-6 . TGTGCCAGCAGCTTGCTTTTTTCTAGCCTACAGCATTTT CASSLLFSSLQHF
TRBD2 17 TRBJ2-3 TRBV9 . TGTGCCAGCAGCGTAGCGGGGGGAGCCCCGTCCACAGATACGCAGTATTTT CASSVAGGAPSTDTQYF
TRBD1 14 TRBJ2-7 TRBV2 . TGTGCCAGCAGATTGGGACAGCTTCTTTACGAGCAGTACTTC CASRLGQLLYEQYF
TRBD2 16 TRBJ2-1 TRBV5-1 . TGCGCCAGCAGCTTCACCGGGACTAGCGGAATCAATGAGCAGTTCTTC CASSFTGTSGINEQFF
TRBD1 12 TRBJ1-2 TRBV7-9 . TGTGCCAGCAGCTCAGGGACAGATGGCTACACCTTC CASSSGTDGYTF
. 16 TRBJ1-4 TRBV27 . TGTGCCAGTCGGGGGGGGATTACTGCAACTAATGAAAAACTGTTTTTT CASRGGITATNEKLFF
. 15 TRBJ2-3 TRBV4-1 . TGCGCCAGCAGCCATATATCGGGGGGCACAGATACGCAGTATTTT CASSHISGGTDTQYF
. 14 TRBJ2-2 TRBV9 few TGTGCCAGCAGCGGAACCTTCGGCACCGGGGAGCTGTTTTTT CASSGTFGTGELFF
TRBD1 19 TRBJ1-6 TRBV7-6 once TGTGCCAGCAGCCCTTGGGGACAGGGGCCGCCGCCCAATAATTCACCCCTCCACTTT CASSPWGQGPPPNNSPLHF
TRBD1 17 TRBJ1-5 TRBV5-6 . TGTGCCAGCAGCTTGGGATCGGGACAGAGGGGTAATCAGCCCCAGCATTTT CASSLGSGQRGNQPQHF
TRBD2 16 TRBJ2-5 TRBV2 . TGTGCCAGCACTCAGACTAGCGGGGGGTTCGGAGAGACCCAGTACTTC CASTQTSGGFGETQYF